These 24 T cell receptor beta chains were sequenced from one sample in a study of blood T cell repertoires in COVID-19. TCRdb keeps only in-frame clones here, not all; method: immunoSEQ multiplex PCR. The sample carries roughly 100,000 clones, over 65% recorded once. Specimen: peripheral blood. Receptors originate from a human donor in a cohort sampled during active COVID-19.

The table lists this clone with a few counts. V and J are TRBV14 and TRBJ2-3, with 10 nucleotides matching TRBD1. J gave up 4 bases and V 4 bases, and 5 bases lay outside the gene matches. The CDR3 totals 15 residues. Germline CDR1 reads SGHDN; CDR2 reads FVKESK. This CDR3 reads CASSPRDRGSDTQYF. CDR3 DNA sequence: TGTGCCAGCAGCCCCCGGGACAGGGGTTCAGATACGCAGTATTTT.

This clone was recorded only once. The junction and the germline gene differ at one end; a read error may be behind it. The chain links TRBV4-1 to TRBJ1-2, with TRBD1 identical over 7 bases. The CDR3 spans 16 residues. Germline V gene data show CDR1 as MGHRA and CDR2 as YSYEKL. The CDR3 DNA reads TGCGCCAGCAGCCAAGACAGGACCGGGACAGATTTATGGCTACGATTC. Amino acids: CASSQDRTGTDLWLRF.

The chain has TRBV12-3 or TRBV12-4 and TRBJ2-1, with 8 bases that match TRBD1. The CDR3 covers 13 residues. V shed 2 bases and J 8 bases; nucleotides not matched to a gene: 2. The CDR3 DNA reads as TGTGCCAGCAGTTTAAACAGGGGGGATGAGCAGTTCTTC. Its translation: CASSLNRGDEQFF.

The chain has TRBV7-6 and TRBJ2-4, with D possibly matching TRBD2 (6 bases). Germline V lookup: CDR1 SGHVS, CDR2 FNYEAQ. V was clipped by 5 bases and J by 1 base, with 15 bases between them. CDR3 length: 16 residues. Here the CDR3 DNA reads TGTGCCAGCAGCCCAGGTACAGGAGGGGCCAAAAACATTCAGTACTTC. It yields the protein CASSPGTGGAKNIQYF.

V gene TRBV5-4 combines with J gene TRBJ2-5, with D possibly being TRBD1 (5 bases). Germline V CDR1 and CDR2: SGHNT, YYREEE (reference sequence). This CDR3 spans 13 amino acids. The V end was cut by 9 bases, the J end by 1 base, with 13 bases between. CDR3 sequence: CATKGSPQETQYF. CDR3 nucleotide sequence: TGTGCCACAAAGGGGTCCCCCCAAGAGACCCAGTACTTC.

The chain employs TRBV6-5 and TRBJ2-7, with 8 positions matching TRBD2. The CDR3 is 13 amino acids. CDR1 and CDR2 from the germline V gene are MNHEY and SVGAGI. The V gene end was trimmed by 8 bases and the J gene end by 2 bases; junction bases not matched to a gene: 5. CDR3 sequence: CASERGITYEQYF. The CDR3 region has the DNA TGTGCCAGCGAGCGGGGGATAACCTACGAGCAGTACTTC.

The CDR3 spells CASSPPNRGSYEQYF. The CDR3 DNA is TGTGCCAGCAGCCCCCCGAACAGGGGATCCTACGAGCAGTACTTC. The V gene is TRBV7-2, the J gene TRBJ2-7, with 7 nucleotides matching TRBD1. Unmatched junction bases numbered 8, after V lost 5 bases and J lost 1 base. Germline CDR1 is SGHTA and CDR2 is FQGNSA. The CDR3 has 15 amino acids.

The rearrangement links TRBV6-5 to TRBJ1-4; D unclear. Trimming stripped 6 bases from V and 11 bases from J, with 19 bases between. The CDR3 runs to 14 residues. The germline CDR1 and CDR2 sequences are MNHEY and SVGAGI. The CDR3 region has the DNA TGTGCCAGCAGCCTGGGGAAGGGAGGTGGGAAACTGTTTTTT. Protein sequence: CASSLGKGGGKLFF.

CDR3 nucleotides: TGTGCCAGCAGTTTAACGGTGAGCTCTGGGGCCAACGTCCTGACTTTC. Translating gives CASSLTVSSGANVLTF. The J gene is TRBJ2-6, the V gene TRBV27; D unclear. The CDR3 runs 16 residues. The V gene's germline CDR1 is MNHEY and CDR2 SMNVEV (reference sequence). V lost 2 bases, J lost 0 bases, and 8 bases lay in between.

This clone was recorded once. The V call is TRBV5-4, the J call TRBJ1-3; TRBD1 is a possible D gene (5 bases). CDR3 length: 14 residues. V was cut by 0 bases and J by 4 bases, with 8 bases left in between. In germline, CDR1 is SGHNT, CDR2 YYREEE (reference sequence). The CDR3 sequence: CASSLDQGGNTIYF. CDR3 sequence (DNA): TGTGCCAGCAGCTTGGACCAGGGAGGAAACACCATATATTTT.

This chain's CDR3 is CASSLVGGGYTF. The DNA of the CDR3 is TGTGCCAGCAGCTTAGTGGGAGGTGGCTACACCTTC. The J gene is TRBJ1-2, the V gene TRBV11-3, with no clear D. The V and J ends lost 1 base and 7 bases respectively, with 7 bases between them. The length of the CDR3 is 12 residues. Germline assignment: CDR1 SGHNT and CDR2 YENEEA.

As DNA, the CDR3 is TGCGCCAGCACCCGAGCGGGGGGTAGCACAGATACGCAGTATTTT. It translates to CASTRAGGSTDTQYF. The chain links TRBV5-1 to TRBJ2-3; 9 bases fit TRBD2. Per the germline V gene, CDR1 is SGHRS and CDR2 is YFSETQ. J was trimmed by 0 bases and V by 6 bases; bases with no gene match: 5. The CDR3 totals 15 residues.

The chain couples TRBV2 to TRBJ1-2; D unresolved. This CDR3 has 13 residues. V was shortened by 4 bases and J by 7 bases, with 13 bases between the two germline ends. The germline gives CDR1 SNHLY, CDR2 FYNNEI. CDR3 DNA sequence: TGTGCCAGCAGTGTCACCGGGTTTGGTGGCTACACCTTC. Its protein product is CASSVTGFGGYTF.

The chain carries TRBV9 and TRBJ2-7; D might be TRBD1 (6 bases). Per the germline V gene, CDR1 is SGDLS and CDR2 is YYNGEE. The CDR3 is made up of 14 amino acids. Trimming shortened V by 0 bases and J by 2 bases, and 9 bases separated the two germline ends. The DNA for the CDR3 is TGTGCCAGCAGCGTAGGGCAGGGGACCTACGAGCAGTACTTC. Amino acids: CASSVGQGTYEQYF. The variable domain in full, with the rest retrieved from reference TRBV9 and TRBJ2-7, is DSGVTQTPKHLITATGQRVTLRCSPRSGDLSVYWYQQSLDQGLQFLIQYYNGEERAKGNILERFSAQQFPDLHSELNLSSLELGDSALYFCASSVGQGTYEQYFGPGTRLTVT.

The V call is TRBV15, the J call TRBJ2-3, with 7 bases fitting TRBD2. Trimming removed 3 bases from V and 6 bases from J; junction bases left unmatched: 6. Germline assignment: CDR1 LNHNV and CDR2 YYDKDF (reference sequence). CDR3 length: 14 amino acids. The chain's CDR3 is CATSRGGVRDTQYF. For the CDR3, the DNA is TGTGCCACCAGCAGGGGAGGGGTCAGGGATACGCAGTATTTT. Based on the CDR3 plus reference TRBV15 and TRBJ2-3, the full variable domain is DAMVIQNPRYQVTQFGKPVTLSCSQTLNHNVMYWYQQKSSQAPKLLFHYYDKDFNNEADTPDNFQSRRPNTSFCFLDIRSPGLGDTAMYLCATSRGGVRDTQYFGPGTRLTVL.

J is TRBJ1-5 and V is TRBV6-1; D possibly corresponds to TRBD1 (6 bases). V lost 1 base and J lost 7, with 11 bases in between. Germline V gene data show CDR1 as MNHNS and CDR2 as SASEGT. This CDR3 comprises 14 residues. CDR3 nucleotide sequence: TGTGCCAGCAGTGAAGACAGGGCCGTACAGCCCCAGCATTTT. This codes for CASSEDRAVQPQHF.

The DNA of the CDR3 is TGCGCCAGCAGCGGCGGGGGGATCAGCTCCTACGAGCAGTACTTC. This encodes CASSGGGISSYEQYF. V is TRBV5-1 and J is TRBJ2-7; 8 nucleotides agree with TRBD2. The V and J ends lost 4 bases and 0 bases, in that order; junction bases with no gene match: 6. From germline, CDR1 is SGHRS and CDR2 YFSETQ. The CDR3 loop spans 15 amino acids.

The rearrangement joins TRBV7-9 to TRBJ1-2; 8 bases match TRBD1. This CDR3 comprises 14 residues. Unmatched junction bases numbered 16, after V lost 11 bases and J lost 8 bases. Germline V lookup: CDR1 SEHNR, CDR2 FQNEAQ (reference sequence). The CDR3 DNA is TGTGCCGTCTGGGCTCCAGGGGGCCCGGGGGGCTACACCTTC. Protein: CAVWAPGGPGGYTF.

Only a few counts were recorded for this clone. Written as DNA, the CDR3 is TGCAGCGCATCACAAGGAGGCAATGAGCAGTTCTTC. It yields the protein CSASQGGNEQFF. V is TRBV29-1 and J is TRBJ2-1, with a weak D call TRBD2 (5 bases). The V gene's germline CDR1 is SQVTM and CDR2 ANQGSEA. CDR3 length: 12 amino acids. V was pared by 7 bases and J by 6 bases, with 13 bases between.

The V gene is TRBV6-5, the J gene TRBJ1-5; the D is unclear. Germline assignment: CDR1 MNHEY and CDR2 SVGAGI. The V end was cut by 6 bases, the J end by 11 bases, with 20 bases between. This CDR3 is built from 14 residues. The CDR3 DNA follows: TGTGCCAGCAGCTTTTATGGACTGGGGTTGGCCCAGCATTTT. Translating it yields CASSFYGLGLAQHF.

The chain joins TRBV25-1 to TRBJ1-1; 8 positions match TRBD1. V dropped 6 bases and J dropped 4; count of bases not matched to a gene: 7. Germline CDR1 MGHDK, CDR2 SYGVNS. The CDR3 totals 14 residues. Here the CDR3 DNA reads TGTGCCAGCAGGGTCCAGGGGGCTGGCACTGAAGCTTTCTTT. Translating it yields CASRVQGAGTEAFF. The full variable domain, in which reference TRBV25-1 and TRBJ1-1 provide the parts outside the CDR3, is EADIYQTPRYLVIGTGKKITLECSQTMGHDKMYWYQQDPGMELHLIHYSYGVNSTEKGDLSSESTVSRIRTEHFPLTLESARPSHTSQYLCASRVQGAGTEAFFGQGTRLTVV.

The chain links TRBV4-1 to TRBJ1-6; maybe TRBD1 (5 bases). The CDR3 consists of 15 residues. From germline, CDR1 is MGHRA and CDR2 YSYEKL. Between the trimmed V and J ends, which lost 0 bases and 4 bases, there was a span of 7 bases. The CDR3 is CASSQEDRYNSPLHF. The CDR3 DNA reads as TGCGCCAGCAGCCAAGAAGACAGATATAATTCACCCCTCCACTTT.

The V and J genes are TRBV6-1 and TRBJ2-7; 13 bases agree with TRBD2. CDR3 length equals 13 residues. The V gene's germline CDR1 is MNHNS and CDR2 SASEGT. V lost 1 base and J lost 13; bases outside the gene matches: 4. The CDR3 is CASSEGGTSGDYF. The CDR3 DNA follows: TGTGCCAGCAGTGAAGGGGGGACTAGCGGGGACTACTTC.

This chain connects TRBV7-3 to TRBJ2-3; TRBD1 is a possible D gene (6 bases). This CDR3 region has 14 residues. V lost 5 bases and J lost 1, with 10 bases in between. Germline-derived CDR1 and CDR2 are SGHTA and FQGTGA. The CDR3 DNA reads TGTGCCAGCAGCCAGGCAGGGGGCACAGATACGCAGTATTTT. It is translated as CASSQAGGTDTQYF. The full variable domain, its missing parts supplied by reference TRBV7-3 and TRBJ2-3, is GAGVSQTPSNKVTEKGKYVELRCDPISGHTALYWYRQSLGQGPEFLIYFQGTGAADDSGLPNDRFFAVRPEGSVSTLKIQRTERGDSAVYLCASSQAGGTDTQYFGPGTRLTVL.